Only a few counts were recorded for the clone carrying this T cell receptor beta chain. Its antigen is as yet unknown. The sample is drawn from a study of response to subunit inactivated influenza vaccine. TCRdb called the RT-PCR reads again in MiXCR, with one record for every CDR3 protein. The table lists roughly 650,000 distinct CDR3 sequences, approximately 14% of them singletons. V shed 3 bases and J shed 4 bases, with 13 bases lying between them. Germline CDR1 reads DFQATT; CDR2 reads SNEGSKA (reference sequence). CDR3 size: 13 residues. Study-level results: The authors offered the suggestion that each seasonal influenza vaccination recruits few new T cells.

The material was PBMCs from blood, obtained less than 15 days before vaccination. The chain links TRBV20-1 to TRBJ2-7; the D gene is possibly TRBD2 (6 bases). This sequence originates from a man aged 45 to 65 who received an inactivated influenza vaccine. The CDR3 protein is CSAREGNPYEQYF. Here the CDR3 DNA reads TGCAGTGCTAGGGAGGGAAACCCGTACGAGCAGTACTTC.